Presented here are 29 T cell receptor beta chains from one specimen sequenced in a study of early T cells in non-severe SARS-CoV-2 infection. TCRdb recomputed calls from the 5' RACE reads with MiXCR, one row per CDR3 protein. The sample lists about 77,000 distinct CDR3 sequences; roughly 5.3% were seen once. Sequences were derived from whole blood, sampled at baseline. The receptors shown here come from an adult who was a healthcare worker with PCR-confirmed SARS-CoV-2 infection or an uninfected control (not recorded which).

The chain carries TRBV12-5 and TRBJ2-3; TRBD2 is a possible D gene (7 bases). V was shortened by 4 bases and J by 0 bases, with 20 bases between the two germline ends. The CDR3 is 18 amino acids. Germline CDR1 reads LGHNT; CDR2 reads FRNRAP. The CDR3 DNA reads as TGTGCTAGTGGTTGGCCGAGGGGGAGGGCCCTCAGCACAGATACGCAGTATTTT. It translates to CASGWPRGRALSTDTQYF.

This clonotype was seen repeatedly, ten times or more. The rearrangement joins TRBV30 to TRBJ1-2; TRBD1 aligns across 7 bases. With V trimmed by 0 bases and J by 7 bases, 5 bases remained unmatched. Germline loops: CDR1 GTSNPN, CDR2 SVGIG (reference sequence). The CDR3 consists of 13 residues. CDR3 coding DNA: TGTGCCTGGAGTGTAGGGGGCCCCCGTGGCTACACCTTC. Protein product: CAWSVGGPRGYTF.

This clonotype was observed a few times. The chain joins TRBV5-1 to TRBJ2-7; 10 bases are shared with TRBD1. With 4 bases clipped from V and 6 bases from J, the junction kept 7 bases outside the gene matches. CDR3 length: 14 amino acids. Germline V gene lookup returns CDR1 SGHRS and CDR2 YFSETQ. This CDR3 reads CASSGGTGDTEQYF. The CDR3 bases are TGCGCCAGCAGCGGCGGGACAGGGGATACCGAGCAGTACTTC.

This clonotype was seen many times. The chain recombines TRBV7-2 with TRBJ2-7; TRBD1 is a possible D gene (6 bases). Germline V lookup: CDR1 SGHTA, CDR2 FQGNSA. V was pared by 5 bases and J by 4 bases, with 18 bases between. There are 15 residues in the CDR3. The CDR3, as DNA: TGTGCCAGCAGCCATCGGACAGAAGTCTGGTACGAGCAGTACTTC. Its protein product is CASSHRTEVWYEQYF.

This clonotype was observed many times. The V call is TRBV5-4, the J call TRBJ1-3; D is perhaps TRBD1 (6 bases). V lost 4 bases and J 0 bases, leaving 11 bases between the germline ends. From germline, CDR1 is SGHNT and CDR2 YYREEE (reference sequence). The CDR3 length is 15 residues. CDR3 sequence reads: CASSTGSSSGNTIYF. For the CDR3, the DNA is TGTGCCAGCAGCACAGGGAGTTCCTCTGGAAACACCATATATTTT.

The CDR3: CSAVEVEQYF. CDR3 DNA: TGCAGTGCAGTGGAAGTCGAGCAGTACTTC. V gene TRBV20-1 combines with J gene TRBJ2-7; D remains unclear. The CDR3 runs to 10 residues. Trimming stripped 6 bases from V and 6 bases from J, with 9 bases between. Looked up from germline, CDR1 is DFQATT and CDR2 is SNEGSKA (reference sequence).

This clonotype was counted only a few times. The chain uses TRBV7-2 and TRBJ1-2, with D possibly being TRBD1 (5 bases). The ends were cut back, 1 base at V and 2 bases at J, with 23 bases in the middle. Germline V gene lookup returns CDR1 SGHTA and CDR2 FQGNSA. This CDR3 contains 19 residues. This chain's CDR3 is CASSLEGLGRTGYNYGYTF. As DNA, the CDR3 is TGTGCCAGCAGCTTAGAAGGTTTAGGGAGAACAGGCTACAACTATGGCTACACCTTC.

A note on this clonotype: Without the conserved terminal phenylalanine or tryptophan, this CDR3 likely stems from a read error. This rearrangement joins TRBV4-1 to TRBJ2-1; 7 bases map to TRBD1. CDR3 length equals 15 residues. Per germline, CDR1 MGHRA and CDR2 YSYEKL. V dropped 1 base and J dropped 8; count of bases not matched to a gene: 8. The CDR3 nucleotides read TGCGCCAGCAGCCAAGTAGGGGGCAGGCAGGATGAGCAGTTCCTC. This encodes CASSQVGGRQDEQFL.

This clonotype was seen a handful of times. The chain employs TRBV27 and TRBJ2-5; TRBD2 aligns across 7 bases. The CDR3 contains 13 residues. CDR1 is MNHEY and CDR2 is SMNVEV in the germline V gene (reference sequence). V was clipped by 3 bases and J by 7 bases; unmatched bases: 5. CDR3 loop: CASSFGGSGTQYF. The CDR3 DNA reads TGTGCCAGCAGTTTCGGCGGGAGCGGGACCCAGTACTTC.

Only a few counts were recorded for this clonotype. V usage is TRBV6-5 and J usage is TRBJ2-5; D gene unclear. The CDR3 is 14 amino acids. Germline V gene sequence: CDR1 MNHEY, CDR2 SVGAGI. V was trimmed by 6 bases and J by 5 bases, leaving 16 bases between them. CDR3 protein: CASSYAWRPETQYF. In nucleotides, the CDR3 is TGTGCCAGCAGCTACGCTTGGCGGCCGGAGACCCAGTACTTC.

This rearrangement joins TRBV7-9 to TRBJ1-2; D is perhaps TRBD1 (6 bases). Germline assignment: CDR1 SEHNR and CDR2 FQNEAQ (reference sequence). The CDR3 has 15 residues. Trimming took 0 bases from V and 4 from J, leaving 12 bases between them. CDR3 protein: CASSLASGEGYGYTF. CDR3 nucleotide sequence: TGTGCCAGCAGCTTAGCGTCAGGGGAGGGCTATGGCTACACCTTC.

V gene TRBV6-1 combines with J gene TRBJ2-7; D not certain. CDR3 size: 11 residues. CDR1 MNHNS and CDR2 SASEGT come from the germline V gene. Trimming stripped 5 bases from V and 3 bases from J, with 5 bases between. The CDR3 loop reads CASSKDYEQYF. The CDR3 DNA sequence: TGTGCCAGCAGTAAAGACTACGAGCAGTACTTC.

This clonotype showed up just a few times. The V and J genes are TRBV7-6 and TRBJ1-1; 9 bases are a match to TRBD1. This CDR3 has 13 residues. The J segment lost 3 bases and the V segment lost 5 bases, leaving 1 base of the junction unmatched. From germline, CDR1 is SGHVS and CDR2 FNYEAQ. CDR3 sequence: CASSRQGDTEAFF. In nucleotides, the CDR3 is TGTGCCAGCAGCCGACAGGGGGACACTGAAGCTTTCTTT. Filled out from reference TRBV7-6 and TRBJ1-1, the complete variable domain reads GAGVSQSPRYKVTKRGQDVALRCDPISGHVSLYWYRQALGQGPEFLTYFNYEAQQDKSGLPNDRFSAERPEGSISTLTIQRTEQRDSAMYRCASSRQGDTEAFFGQGTRLTVV.

The CDR3 here is CASSYSYGTLGTQYF. Here the CDR3 DNA reads TGTGCCAGCAGTTACTCATACGGGACATTAGGGACCCAGTACTTC. J is TRBJ2-5 and V is TRBV6-5; TRBD1 is a possible D gene (6 bases). Germline CDR1 reads MNHEY; CDR2 reads SVGAGI. This CDR3 comprises 15 residues. The ends were cut back, 0 bases at V and 7 bases at J, with 15 bases in the middle.

This clonotype was observed many times. V and J are TRBV20-1 and TRBJ1-1; possibly TRBD1 for D (5 bases). Trimming pared 7 bases from V and 0 bases from J, leaving 21 bases between. Germline loops: CDR1 DFQATT, CDR2 SNEGSKA (reference sequence). The CDR3 extends over 16 amino acids. CDR3 amino acids: CSGQGREHFMNTEAFF. DNA of the CDR3: TGCAGTGGGCAGGGTCGCGAACATTTCATGAACACTGAAGCTTTCTTT.

The chain joins TRBV5-8 to TRBJ1-2; D perhaps matches TRBD1 (5 bases). CDR1 and CDR2 from the germline V gene are SGHTS and YDEGEE. The CDR3 loop spans 12 amino acids. V was shortened by 3 bases and J by 4 bases, with 7 bases between the two germline ends. The CDR3 DNA is TGTGCCAGCAGCTGGGACCTCTATGGCTACACCTTC. Protein sequence: CASSWDLYGYTF. Looking up the rest from reference TRBV5-8 and TRBJ1-2 gives the full variable domain: EAGVTQSPTHLIKTRGQQATLRCSPISGHTSVYWYQQALGLGLQFLLWYDEGEERNRGNFPPRFSGRQFPNYSSELNVNALELEDSALYLCASSWDLYGYTFGSGTRLTVV.

A few counts support this clonotype. This chain uses TRBV9 with TRBJ2-3; D is uncertain. Germline CDR1 reads SGDLS; CDR2 reads YYNGEE. Trimming shortened V by 0 bases and J by 2 bases, and 4 bases separated the two germline ends. The CDR3 has 13 amino acids. The CDR3 DNA follows: TGTGCCAGCAGCGTAGGGGTCACAGATACGCAGTATTTT. It specifies CASSVGVTDTQYF. The entire variable domain, with the rest obtained from reference TRBV9 and TRBJ2-3, is as follows: DSGVTQTPKHLITATGQRVTLRCSPRSGDLSVYWYQQSLDQGLQFLIQYYNGEERAKGNILERFSAQQFPDLHSELNLSSLELGDSALYFCASSVGVTDTQYFGPGTRLTVL.

In the case of this clonotype: One end of the junction fails to match germline, which may point to a read error. The chain is built from TRBV2 and TRBJ2-7; D is ambiguous. Per the germline V gene, CDR1 is SNHLY and CDR2 is FYNNEI. This CDR3 is built from 12 residues. The CDR3 region is CASIETGYEQYF. The CDR3 DNA sequence: TGTGCCAGCATTGAAACTGGCTACGAGCAGTACTTC.

This clonotype was detected only a few times. This rearrangement joins TRBV19 to TRBJ2-1; 7 nucleotides align to TRBD2. V lost 1 base, J lost 3 bases, and 6 bases stayed unmatched. The CDR3 sequence is 16 residues long. From germline, CDR1 is LNHDA and CDR2 SQIVND (reference sequence). The DNA for the CDR3 is TGTGCCAGTAGTATAGGGAGCGGGACCCTCTACAATGAGCAGTTCTTC. Translated, it gives CASSIGSGTLYNEQFF.

This clonotype was seen many times. The J gene is TRBJ2-1, the V gene TRBV29-1, with TRBD2 matching over 7 bases. Looked up from germline, CDR1 is SQVTM and CDR2 is ANQGSEA. This CDR3 is built from 12 residues. Written as DNA, the CDR3 is TGCACCGGGGGGTGGAGCGACAATGAGCAGTTCTTC. The encoded protein is CTGGWSDNEQFF.

This clonotype was counted at least ten times. CDR3 in DNA: TGTGCCAGCAGTCACAGCCGAGACAGGGCTGGGGCCAACGTCCTGACTTTC. Residues: CASSHSRDRAGANVLTF. This chain joins TRBV6-5 and TRBJ2-6, with TRBD1 matching over 7 bases. The CDR3 consists of 17 residues. V lost 5 bases and J lost 2; bases outside the gene matches: 9. Germline assignment: CDR1 MNHEY and CDR2 SVGAGI.

This clonotype was seen more than once but under ten times. V is TRBV18 and J is TRBJ1-6; D is ambiguous. This CDR3 is 16 amino acids long. V was clipped by 3 bases and J by 0 bases, with 9 bases between them. Germline CDR1 reads KGHSH; CDR2 reads LQKENI. Written as DNA, the CDR3 is TGTGCCAGCTCACCGACGGGGAGCTCCTATAATTCACCCCTCCACTTT. Protein sequence: CASSPTGSSYNSPLHF.

This clonotype occurred many times. The gene calls are TRBV24-1 and TRBJ2-1, with 13 bases matching TRBD2. This CDR3 has 15 amino acids. V shed 7 bases, J shed 5 bases, and the junction held 4 bases outside the gene matches. Germline V gives CDR1 KGHDR, CDR2 SFDVKD. This chain's CDR3 is CATRQGTSGNNEQFF. The CDR3 nucleotides are TGTGCCACCAGACAGGGGACTAGCGGGAACAATGAGCAGTTCTTC.

In its sample, this clonotype was seen many times. The chain combines TRBV27 with TRBJ2-1; 7 bases map to TRBD2. CDR3 size: 15 residues. CDR1 is MNHEY, CDR2 SMNVEV, per germline (reference sequence). J lost 7 bases, V lost 7 bases, and 13 bases had no gene match. The CDR3 reads CASKVAALAANEQFF. For the CDR3, the DNA is TGTGCCAGCAAAGTAGCGGCTCTAGCGGCAAATGAGCAGTTCTTC.

The table lists this clonotype with many counts. The DNA for the CDR3 is TGTGCCAGCAGCCCACAGGGTTTCGTGGAGACCCAGTACTTC. This codes for CASSPQGFVETQYF. The genes are TRBV7-8 and TRBJ2-5; a weak D match, TRBD1 (6 bases). V shed 5 bases and J shed 5 bases, with 15 bases lying between them. The germline CDR1 and CDR2 sequences are SGHVS and FQNEAQ. This CDR3 has 14 amino acids.

This clonotype was counted a few times. The CDR3 sequence is CSASKGLGTDTQYF. CDR3 in DNA: TGCAGTGCTAGTAAGGGGTTAGGTACAGATACGCAGTATTTT. The rearrangement links TRBV20-1 to TRBJ2-3; the D gene is possibly TRBD1 (5 bases). Trimming took off 3 bases at V and 3 bases at J, with 13 bases between the two ends. Looked up from germline, CDR1 is DFQATT and CDR2 is SNEGSKA (reference sequence). CDR3 size: 14 residues.

The genes are TRBV11-1 and TRBJ2-2, with 9 bases identical to TRBD2. The junction had 5 bases not matched to a gene; V was cut back by 2 bases and J by 4 bases. The CDR3 contains 16 residues. In germline, CDR1 is SGHAT, CDR2 FQDESV (reference sequence). The CDR3 DNA is TGTGCCAGCAGCTTACGGGTAGCGGGAGTCACCGGGGAGCTGTTTTTT. It specifies CASSLRVAGVTGELFF.

This clonotype was seen ten or more times. This chain connects TRBV25-1 to TRBJ1-5; D perhaps matches TRBD1 (6 bases). This CDR3 region has 17 residues. Germline V CDR1 and CDR2: MGHDK, SYGVNS. Trimming shortened V by 3 bases and J by 0 bases, and 15 bases separated the two germline ends. CDR3 DNA: TGTGCCAGCAGTGATAAGGGGACATACGATAGCAATCAGCCCCAGCATTTT. It yields the protein CASSDKGTYDSNQPQHF.

This clonotype was counted ten times or more. The chain carries TRBV5-1 and TRBJ2-3; TRBD2 is a possible D gene (8 bases). The CDR3 covers 15 residues. The germline V gene encodes CDR1 SGHRS and CDR2 YFSETQ. With 2 bases removed from V and 6 bases from J, the gap between germline ends came to 16 bases. CDR3 protein: CASSFEGASGDTQYF. CDR3 sequence (DNA): TGCGCCAGCAGCTTTGAGGGGGCTAGCGGGGATACGCAGTATTTT. The variable domain in full, completed from reference TRBV5-1 and TRBJ2-3, reads KAGVTQTPRYLIKTRGQQVTLSCSPISGHRSVSWYQQTPGQGLQFLFEYFSETQRNKGNFPGRFSGRQFSNSRSEMNVSTLELGDSALYLCASSFEGASGDTQYFGPGTRLTVL.